The sequence of this T cell receptor beta chain was determined in a study of T cells and Merkel cell carcinoma outcomes. Study-wide results and caveats: In Merkel cell carcinoma, repertoire and T-cell density reportedly predicted outcomes.

With respect to this clone: Its antigen is not identified.

The repertoire was sequenced with immunoSEQ multiplex PCR; TCRdb's copy has only in-frame clones and lacks some. This sample has 2,000 or so clones, with approximately 89% found just once. Between the trimmed V and J ends, which lost 6 bases and 5 bases, there was a span of 23 bases. The CDR3 covers 17 residues. Germline CDR1 SNHLY, CDR2 FYNNEI. The specimen was tumor tissue from Merkel cell carcinoma. The source of this sequence is a human donor with Merkel cell carcinoma. The chain joins TRBV2 to TRBJ2-1; tentatively, D is TRBD2 (5 bases). For the CDR3, the DNA is TGTGCCAGCAGGGACCACTCGGACTGGGAAAGGGACAATGAGCAGTTCTTC. This sequence encodes CASRDHSDWERDNEQFF.